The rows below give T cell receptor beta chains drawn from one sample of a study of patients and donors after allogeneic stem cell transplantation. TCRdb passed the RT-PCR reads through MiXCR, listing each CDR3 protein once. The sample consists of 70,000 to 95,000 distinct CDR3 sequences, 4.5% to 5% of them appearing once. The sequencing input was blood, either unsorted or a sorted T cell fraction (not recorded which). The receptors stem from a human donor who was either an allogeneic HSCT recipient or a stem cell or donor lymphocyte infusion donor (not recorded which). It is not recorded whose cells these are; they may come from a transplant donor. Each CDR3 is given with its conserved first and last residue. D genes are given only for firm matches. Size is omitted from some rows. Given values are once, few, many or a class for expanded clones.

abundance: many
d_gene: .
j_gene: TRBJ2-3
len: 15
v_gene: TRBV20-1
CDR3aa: CSASRADGVGDTQYF
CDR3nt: TGCAGTGCTAGTCGGGCCGACGGCGTAGGAGATACGCAGTATTTT

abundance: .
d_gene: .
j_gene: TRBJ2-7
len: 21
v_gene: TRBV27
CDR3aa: CASSLRGAGRLSATSSYEQHF
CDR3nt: TGTGCCAGCAGTTTACGAGGGGCGGGTCGCCTCTCAGCGACCAGCTCCTACGAGCAGCACTTC

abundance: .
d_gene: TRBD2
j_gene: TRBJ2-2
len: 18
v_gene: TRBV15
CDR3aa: CATSRDTSGRARTGELFF
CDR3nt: TGTGCCACCAGCAGAGATACTAGCGGGAGGGCCCGGACCGGGGAGCTGTTTTTT

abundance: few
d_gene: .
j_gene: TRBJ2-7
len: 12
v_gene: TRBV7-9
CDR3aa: CASSPSGYEQYF
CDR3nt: TGTGCCAGCAGCCCAAGTGGCTACGAGCAGTACTTC

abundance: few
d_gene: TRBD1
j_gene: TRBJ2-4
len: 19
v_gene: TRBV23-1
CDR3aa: CASSHRDRRRQGAKNIQYF
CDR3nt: TGCGCCAGCAGTCACCGCGATAGGAGACGACAGGGGGCCAAAAACATTCAGTACTTC

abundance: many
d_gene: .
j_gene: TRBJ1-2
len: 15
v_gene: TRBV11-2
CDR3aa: CASSLSLGGNYGYTF
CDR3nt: TGTGCCAGCAGCTTATCGTTAGGGGGGAACTATGGCTACACCTTC

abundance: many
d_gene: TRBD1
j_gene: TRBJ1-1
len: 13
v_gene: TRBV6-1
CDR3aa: CASDRQGPTEAFF
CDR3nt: TGTGCCAGCGACCGACAGGGCCCCACTGAAGCTTTCTTT

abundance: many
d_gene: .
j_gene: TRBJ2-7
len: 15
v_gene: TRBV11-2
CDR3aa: CASSSYREGSGEQYF
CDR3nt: TGTGCCAGCAGCTCCTACAGGGAGGGAAGCGGCGAGCAGTACTTC

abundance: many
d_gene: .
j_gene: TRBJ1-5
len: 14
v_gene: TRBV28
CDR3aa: CASSLGRRNQPQHF
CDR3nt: TGTGCCAGCAGTTTAGGCAGGCGGAATCAGCCCCAGCATTTT

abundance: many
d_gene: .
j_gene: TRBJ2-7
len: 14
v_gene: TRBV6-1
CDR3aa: CASSPRSSQGQQYF
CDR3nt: TGTGCCAGCAGTCCTCGATCCAGCCAAGGGCAGCAGTACTTC

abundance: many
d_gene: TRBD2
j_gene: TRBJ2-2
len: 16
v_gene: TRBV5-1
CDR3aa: CASSLVAGVRAGELFF
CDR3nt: TGCGCCAGCAGCTTGGTGGCGGGAGTTAGGGCCGGGGAGCTGTTTTTT

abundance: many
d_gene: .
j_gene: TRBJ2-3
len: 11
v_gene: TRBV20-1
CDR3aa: CRALATDTQYF
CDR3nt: TGCAGGGCCCTTGCCACAGATACGCAGTATTTT

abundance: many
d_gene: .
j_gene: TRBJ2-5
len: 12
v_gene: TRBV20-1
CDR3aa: CSASLTPGTQYF
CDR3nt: TGCAGTGCTAGCCTGACCCCAGGGACCCAGTACTTC

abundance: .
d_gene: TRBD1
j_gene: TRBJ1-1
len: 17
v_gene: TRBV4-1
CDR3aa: CASSQGRPLRDRTEAFF
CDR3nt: TGCGCCAGCAGCCAAGGTAGACCCTTGAGGGACAGGACTGAAGCTTTCTTT

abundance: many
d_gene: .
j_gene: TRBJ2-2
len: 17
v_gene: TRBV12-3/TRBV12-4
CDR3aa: CASRGSQGTGNTGELFF
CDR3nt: TGTGCCAGCAGGGGGAGTCAGGGGACCGGGAACACCGGGGAGCTGTTTTTT

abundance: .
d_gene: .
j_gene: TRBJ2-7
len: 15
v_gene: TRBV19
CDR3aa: CASSPEDIFSYEQYF
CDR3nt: TGTGCCAGTAGCCCCGAGGACATTTTCTCCTACGAGCAGTACTTC

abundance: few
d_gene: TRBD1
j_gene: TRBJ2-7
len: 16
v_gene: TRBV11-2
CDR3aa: CASSLARDRSHYEQYF
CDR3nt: TGTGCCAGCAGCTTAGCCAGGGACAGATCCCACTACGAGCAGTACTTC

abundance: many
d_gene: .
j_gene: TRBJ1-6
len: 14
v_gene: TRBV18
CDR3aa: CASSPSGADSPLHF
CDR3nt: TGTGCCAGCTCACCCTCGGGTGCCGATTCACCCCTCCACTTT

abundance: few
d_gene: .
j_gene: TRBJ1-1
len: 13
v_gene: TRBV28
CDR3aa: CASSLEAPPEAFF
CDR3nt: TGTGCCAGCAGTTTGGAGGCACCCCCTGAAGCTTTCTTT

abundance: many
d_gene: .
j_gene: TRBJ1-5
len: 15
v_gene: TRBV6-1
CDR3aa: CATRQGWGPNQPQHF
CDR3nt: TGTGCCACCCGACAAGGTTGGGGTCCCAATCAGCCCCAGCATTTT

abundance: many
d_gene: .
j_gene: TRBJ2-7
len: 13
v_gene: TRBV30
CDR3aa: CAWSAQKTYEQYF
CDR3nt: TGTGCCTGGAGTGCGCAGAAAACGTACGAGCAGTACTTC

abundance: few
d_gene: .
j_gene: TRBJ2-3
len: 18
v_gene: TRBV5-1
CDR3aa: CASSLGGVGGRRKDTQYF
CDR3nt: TGCGCCAGCAGCTTGGGTGGTGTTGGGGGCAGGAGGAAAGATACGCAGTATTTT

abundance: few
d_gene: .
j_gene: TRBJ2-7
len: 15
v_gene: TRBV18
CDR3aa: CASSPYGQGSYEQYF
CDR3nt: TGTGCCAGCTCACCATACGGCCAGGGCTCCTACGAGCAGTACTTC

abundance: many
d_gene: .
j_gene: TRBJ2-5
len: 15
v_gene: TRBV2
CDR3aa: CASSAGAGRSGTQYF
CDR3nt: TGTGCCAGCAGCGCCGGGGCAGGGAGGAGTGGGACCCAGTACTTC

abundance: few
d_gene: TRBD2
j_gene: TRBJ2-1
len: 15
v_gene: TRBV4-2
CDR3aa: CASAHSGGVYNEQFF
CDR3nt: TGTGCCAGCGCCCATAGCGGGGGGGTCTACAATGAGCAGTTCTTC

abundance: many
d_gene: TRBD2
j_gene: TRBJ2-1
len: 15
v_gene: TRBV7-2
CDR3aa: CASSSPGTSRYEQFF
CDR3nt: TGTGCCAGCAGCTCCCCCGGGACTAGCAGATATGAGCAGTTCTTC